This passage covers 10 T cell receptor beta chains from one sample sequenced in a study of blood T cell repertoires in COVID-19. TCRdb keeps only in-frame clones here, not all; method: immunoSEQ multiplex PCR. Counted here are 140,000 to 150,000 clones, over 75% occurring once; the ten biggest clones make up about 10%. The specimen was peripheral blood. Receptors originate from a man aged 55-75 years with active or convalescent COVID-19.

The chain carries TRBV28 and TRBJ1-4; 7 nucleotides line up with TRBD1. V lost 6 bases and J lost 7; bases outside the gene matches: 11. The CDR3 has 15 amino acids. CDR1 and CDR2 from the germline V gene are MDHEN and SYDVKM. The CDR3 protein is CASSYLTGKSEKLFF. Written as DNA, the CDR3 is TGTGCCAGCAGCTACTTGACAGGGAAGAGTGAAAAACTGTTTTTT.

This sequence joins TRBV28 and TRBJ2-1, with 7 bases that match TRBD2. CDR3 size: 12 residues. CDR1 is MDHEN and CDR2 is SYDVKM in the germline V gene. V lost 6 bases and J lost 15; bases outside the gene matches: 11. This CDR3 reads CASSPGLNSPFF. As DNA, the CDR3 is TGTGCCAGCAGCCCGGGACTAAATTCGCCGTTCTTC. Full variable domain (outside the CDR3, taken from reference TRBV28 and TRBJ2-1): DVKVTQSSRYLVKRTGEKVFLECVQDMDHENMFWYRQDPGLGLRLIYFSYDVKMKEKGDIPEGYSVSREKKERFSLILESASTNQTSMYLCASSPGLNSPFFGPGTRLTVL.

The sample holds one count of this clone. CDR3 DNA: TGTGCCAGTAGTATCCGGAATTCACCCCTCCACTTT. Translating gives CASSIRNSPLHF. This chain connects TRBV19 to TRBJ1-6; D ambiguous. The CDR3 is 12 residues long. Looked up from germline, CDR1 is LNHDA and CDR2 is SQIVND (reference sequence). V shed 3 bases and J shed 7 bases, with 4 bases lying between them.

This chain uses TRBV11-1 with TRBJ2-1; 9 nucleotides agree with TRBD2. This CDR3 region has 15 residues. CDR1 and CDR2 (germline): SGHAT, FQDESV (reference sequence). The V segment lost 5 bases and the J segment 6 bases; nucleotides outside the gene matches: 8. For the CDR3, the DNA is TGTGCCAGCAGCCCCCACGGCGGGAGGGTCAATGAGCAGTTCTTC. Residues: CASSPHGGRVNEQFF.

The chain employs TRBV6-5 and TRBJ2-2, with D tentatively TRBD1 (6 bases). The germline V gene has CDR1 MNHEY and CDR2 SVGAGI. Trimming removed 7 bases from V and 7 bases from J, with 13 bases in between. The CDR3 extends over 13 amino acids. CDR3 DNA sequence: TGTGCCAGCAAAAACAGGGCTGGCGGGGAGCTGTTTTTT. As protein: CASKNRAGGELFF.

The chain employs TRBV6-1 and TRBJ2-5; 14 bases match TRBD2. The CDR3 has 17 amino acids. Trimming cost V 2 bases and J 3 bases; bases outside gene matches: 5. The V gene's germline CDR1 is MNHNS and CDR2 SASEGT. The CDR3 loop is CASSEYRGLAGEETQYF. CDR3 bases: TGTGCCAGCAGTGAATATAGGGGACTAGCGGGAGAAGAGACCCAGTACTTC.

The chain has TRBV5-5 and TRBJ2-1, with D possibly matching TRBD2 (5 bases). V shed 0 bases and J shed 2 bases, with 18 bases lying between them. From germline, CDR1 is SGHKS and CDR2 YYEKEE (reference sequence). CDR3 length: 18 amino acids. The CDR3 protein is CASSLVFLAGAAYNEQFF. The CDR3 nucleotides read TGTGCCAGCAGCTTGGTTTTCCTTGCGGGCGCCGCCTACAATGAGCAGTTCTTC. Drawing the rest from reference TRBV5-5 and TRBJ2-1, the complete variable domain is DAGVTQSPTHLIKTRGQQVTLRCSPISGHKSVSWYQQVLGQGPQFIFQYYEKEERGRGNFPDRFSARQFPNYSSELNVNALLLGDSALYLCASSLVFLAGAAYNEQFFGPGTRLTVL.

The chain uses TRBV27 and TRBJ2-3, with D maybe TRBD2 (7 bases). Germline V gene data show CDR1 as MNHEY and CDR2 as SMNVEV (reference sequence). CDR3 length equals 15 residues. V dropped 7 bases and J dropped 1 base, with 15 bases sitting between them. The DNA for the CDR3 is TGTGCCAGCATGGGGGGGCTAGTAGGCACAGATACGCAGTATTTT. Protein: CASMGGLVGTDTQYF.

In this sample, this clone turned up once. The chain carries TRBV5-1 and TRBJ2-3; 11 bases align to TRBD1. The CDR3 spans 16 residues. The V segment lost 0 bases and the J segment 1 base; nucleotides outside the gene matches: 1. The V gene's germline CDR1 is SGHRS and CDR2 YFSETQ. CDR3 sequence reads: CASSLGTGGGTDTQYF. CDR3 nucleotide sequence: TGCGCCAGCAGCTTGGGGACAGGGGGCGGCACAGATACGCAGTATTTT.

DNA of the CDR3: TGTGCCAGCAGTTCCTCCTCCCACGGGGCAGATACGCAGTATTTT. It translates to CASSSSSHGADTQYF. The chain carries TRBV27 and TRBJ2-3, with a weak D call TRBD2 (5 bases). From germline, CDR1 is MNHEY and CDR2 SMNVEV (reference sequence). The CDR3 has 15 residues. V lost 4 bases and J lost 4, with 15 bases in between.